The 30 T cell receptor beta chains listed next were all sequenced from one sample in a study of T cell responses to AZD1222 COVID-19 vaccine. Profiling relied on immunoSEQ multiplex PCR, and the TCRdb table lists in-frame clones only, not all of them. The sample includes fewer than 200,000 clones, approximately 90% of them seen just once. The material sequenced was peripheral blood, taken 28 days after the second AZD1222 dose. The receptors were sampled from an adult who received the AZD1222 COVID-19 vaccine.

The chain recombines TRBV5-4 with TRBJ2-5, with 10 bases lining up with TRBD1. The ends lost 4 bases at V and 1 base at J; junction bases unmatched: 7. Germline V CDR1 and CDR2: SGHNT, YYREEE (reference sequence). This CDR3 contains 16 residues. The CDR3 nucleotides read TGTGCCAGCAGCGTCGGACAGGGGGGGCCCCAAGAGACCCAGTACTTC. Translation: CASSVGQGGPQETQYF.

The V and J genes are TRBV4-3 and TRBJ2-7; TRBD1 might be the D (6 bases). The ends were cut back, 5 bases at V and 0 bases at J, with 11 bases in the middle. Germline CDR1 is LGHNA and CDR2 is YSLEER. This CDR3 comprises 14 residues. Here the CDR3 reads CASSSLGGSYEQYF. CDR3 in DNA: TGCGCCAGCAGCTCACTAGGGGGCTCCTACGAGCAGTACTTC.

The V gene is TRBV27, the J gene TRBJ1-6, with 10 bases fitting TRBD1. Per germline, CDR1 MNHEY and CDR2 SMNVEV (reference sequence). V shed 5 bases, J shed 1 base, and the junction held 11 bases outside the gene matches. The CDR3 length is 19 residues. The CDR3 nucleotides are TGTGCCAGCAGTCTCCGACAGGGGGCGAGGGGGTCCTATAATTCACCCCTCCACTTT. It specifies CASSLRQGARGSYNSPLHF.

For the CDR3, the DNA is TGTGCCATCAGTGAGATCGGAACAGATACGCAGTATTTT. Encoded protein: CAISEIGTDTQYF. The V call is TRBV10-3, the J call TRBJ2-3; D is unresolved. Germline V gene sequence: CDR1 ENHRY, CDR2 SYGVKD. Trimming cost V 2 bases and J 3 bases, with 6 bases left between them. This CDR3 has 13 amino acids.

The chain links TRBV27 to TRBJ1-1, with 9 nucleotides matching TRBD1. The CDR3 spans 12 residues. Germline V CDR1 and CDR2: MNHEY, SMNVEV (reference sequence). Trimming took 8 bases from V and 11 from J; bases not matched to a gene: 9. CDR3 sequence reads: CASGGQGRLAFF. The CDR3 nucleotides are TGTGCCAGCGGGGGACAGGGACGGCTTGCTTTCTTT.

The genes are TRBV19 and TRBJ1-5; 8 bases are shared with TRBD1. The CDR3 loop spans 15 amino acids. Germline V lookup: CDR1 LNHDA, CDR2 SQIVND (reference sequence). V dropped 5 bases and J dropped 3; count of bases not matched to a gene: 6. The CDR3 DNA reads TGTGCCAGTAGTTCCGGGACAGGATACAATCAGCCCCAGCATTTT. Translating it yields CASSSGTGYNQPQHF.

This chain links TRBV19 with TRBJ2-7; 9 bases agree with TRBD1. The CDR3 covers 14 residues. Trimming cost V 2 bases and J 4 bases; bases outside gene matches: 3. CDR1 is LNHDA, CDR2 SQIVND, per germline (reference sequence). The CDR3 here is CASSIKTGGYEQYF. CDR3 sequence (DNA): TGTGCCAGTAGTATAAAGACAGGGGGGTACGAGCAGTACTTC.

CDR3 amino acids: CASSQGLGSSYEQYF. CDR3 DNA: TGTGCCAGCAGCCAAGGATTGGGGAGCTCCTACGAGCAGTACTTC. The genes are TRBV3-1 (or the pseudogene TRBV3-2) and TRBJ2-7, with D possibly matching TRBD2 (5 bases). This CDR3 contains 15 residues. The V end was cut by 1 base, the J end by 0 bases, with 10 bases between. Germline CDR1 LGHDT, CDR2 YNNKEL (reference sequence).

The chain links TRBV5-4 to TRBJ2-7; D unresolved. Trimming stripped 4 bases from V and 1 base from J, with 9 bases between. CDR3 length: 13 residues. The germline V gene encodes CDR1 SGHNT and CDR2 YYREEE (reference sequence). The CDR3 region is CASSRPASYEQYF. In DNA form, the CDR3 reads TGTGCCAGCAGCAGGCCGGCATCCTACGAGCAGTACTTC.

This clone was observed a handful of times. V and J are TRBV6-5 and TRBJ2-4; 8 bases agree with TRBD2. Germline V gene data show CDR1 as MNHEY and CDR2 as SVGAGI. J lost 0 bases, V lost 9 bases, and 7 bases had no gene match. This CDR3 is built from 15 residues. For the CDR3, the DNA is TGTGCCAGTCGGGGGGGTCACCTAGCCAAAAACATTCAGTACTTC. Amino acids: CASRGGHLAKNIQYF.

The CDR3 is CASSQGAYNEQFF. The CDR3 DNA follows: TGCGCCAGCAGCCAGGGGGCGTACAATGAGCAGTTCTTC. The rearrangement joins TRBV4-3 to TRBJ2-1; possible D gene TRBD1, 6 bases. The CDR3 has 13 amino acids. In germline, CDR1 is LGHNA, CDR2 YSLEER. V was pared by 3 bases and J by 4 bases, with 7 bases between.

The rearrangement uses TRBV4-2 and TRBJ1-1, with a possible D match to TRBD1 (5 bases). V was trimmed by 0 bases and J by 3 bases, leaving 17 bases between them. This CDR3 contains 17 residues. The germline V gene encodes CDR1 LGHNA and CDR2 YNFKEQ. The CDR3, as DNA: TGTGCCAGCAGCCAAGATCGCACAGGCCACGGGTACACTGAAGCTTTCTTT. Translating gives CASSQDRTGHGYTEAFF.

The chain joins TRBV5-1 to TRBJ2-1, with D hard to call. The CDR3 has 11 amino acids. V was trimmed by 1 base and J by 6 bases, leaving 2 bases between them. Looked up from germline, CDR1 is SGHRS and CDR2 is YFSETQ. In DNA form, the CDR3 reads TGCGCCAGCAGCTTGTTCAATGAGCAGTTCTTC. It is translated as CASSLFNEQFF.

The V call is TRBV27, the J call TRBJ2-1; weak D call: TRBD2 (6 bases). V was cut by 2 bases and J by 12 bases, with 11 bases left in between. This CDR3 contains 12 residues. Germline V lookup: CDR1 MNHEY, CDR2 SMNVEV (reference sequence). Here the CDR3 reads CASSLTSSGQFF. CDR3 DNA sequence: TGTGCCAGCAGTTTAACTAGCAGCGGGCAGTTCTTC.

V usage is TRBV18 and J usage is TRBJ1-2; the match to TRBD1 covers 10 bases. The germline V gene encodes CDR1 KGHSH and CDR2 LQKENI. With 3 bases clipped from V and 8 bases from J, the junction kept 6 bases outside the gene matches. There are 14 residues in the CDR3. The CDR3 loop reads CASSPMGQGKGYTF. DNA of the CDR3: TGTGCCAGCTCACCGATGGGACAGGGGAAAGGCTACACCTTC.

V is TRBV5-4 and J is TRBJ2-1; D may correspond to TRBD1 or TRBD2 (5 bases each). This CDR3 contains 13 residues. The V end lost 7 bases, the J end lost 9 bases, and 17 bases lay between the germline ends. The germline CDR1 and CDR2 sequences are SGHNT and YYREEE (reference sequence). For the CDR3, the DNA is TGTGCCAGCGATAGGGACGCCCGGGGTGAGCAGTTCTTC. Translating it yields CASDRDARGEQFF.

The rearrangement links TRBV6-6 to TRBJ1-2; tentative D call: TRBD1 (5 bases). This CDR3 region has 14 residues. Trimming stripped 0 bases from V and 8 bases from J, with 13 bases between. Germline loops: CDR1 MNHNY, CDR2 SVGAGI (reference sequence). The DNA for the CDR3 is TGTGCCAGCAGTTACTCTCAGGGTGTTGAGGGCTACACCTTC. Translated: CASSYSQGVEGYTF.

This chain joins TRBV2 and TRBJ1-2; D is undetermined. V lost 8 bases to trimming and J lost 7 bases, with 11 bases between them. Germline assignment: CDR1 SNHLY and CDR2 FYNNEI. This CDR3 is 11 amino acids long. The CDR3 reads CASSSMSGYTF. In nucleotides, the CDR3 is TGTGCCAGCTCCTCGATGAGTGGCTACACCTTC.

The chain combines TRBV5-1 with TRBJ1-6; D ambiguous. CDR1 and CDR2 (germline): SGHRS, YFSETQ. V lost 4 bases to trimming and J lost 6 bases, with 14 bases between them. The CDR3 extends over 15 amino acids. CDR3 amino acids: CASSPDGQLNSPLHF. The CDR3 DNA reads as TGCGCCAGCAGCCCGGACGGGCAGCTTAATTCACCCCTCCACTTT. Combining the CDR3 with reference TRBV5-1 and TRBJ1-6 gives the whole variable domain KAGVTQTPRYLIKTRGQQVTLSCSPISGHRSVSWYQQTPGQGLQFLFEYFSETQRNKGNFPGRFSGRQFSNSRSEMNVSTLELGDSALYLCASSPDGQLNSPLHFGNGTRLTVT.

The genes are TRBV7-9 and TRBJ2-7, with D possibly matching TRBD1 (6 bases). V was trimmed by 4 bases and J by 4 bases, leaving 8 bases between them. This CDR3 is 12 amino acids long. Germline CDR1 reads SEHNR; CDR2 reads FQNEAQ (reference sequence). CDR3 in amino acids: CASSWDIYEQYF. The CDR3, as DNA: TGTGCCAGCAGCTGGGACATTTACGAGCAGTACTTC.

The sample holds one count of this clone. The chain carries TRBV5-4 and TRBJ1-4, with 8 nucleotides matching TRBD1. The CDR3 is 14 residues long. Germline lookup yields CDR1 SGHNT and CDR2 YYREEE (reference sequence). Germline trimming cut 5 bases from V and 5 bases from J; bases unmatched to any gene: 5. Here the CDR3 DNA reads TGTGCCAGCAGGGACAGGGAGAAGAATGAAAAACTGTTTTTT. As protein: CASRDREKNEKLFF. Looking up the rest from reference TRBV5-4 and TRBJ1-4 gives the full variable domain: ETGVTQSPTHLIKTRGQQVTLRCSSQSGHNTVSWYQQALGQGPQFIFQYYREEENGRGNFPPRFSGLQFPNYSSELNVNALELDDSALYLCASRDREKNEKLFFGSGTQLSVL.

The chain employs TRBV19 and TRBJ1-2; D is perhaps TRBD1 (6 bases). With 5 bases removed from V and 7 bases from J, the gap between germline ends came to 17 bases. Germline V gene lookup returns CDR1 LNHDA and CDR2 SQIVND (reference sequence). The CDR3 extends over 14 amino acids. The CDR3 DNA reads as TGTGCCAGTAGTTTTAGCAGGGGCCAGGGTGGCTACACCTTC. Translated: CASSFSRGQGGYTF.

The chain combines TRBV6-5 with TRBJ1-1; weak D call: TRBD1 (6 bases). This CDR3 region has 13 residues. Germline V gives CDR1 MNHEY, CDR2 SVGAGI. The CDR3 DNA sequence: TGTGCAATCGAACAGGGCATGAACACTGAAGCTTTCTTT. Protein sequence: CAIEQGMNTEAFF.

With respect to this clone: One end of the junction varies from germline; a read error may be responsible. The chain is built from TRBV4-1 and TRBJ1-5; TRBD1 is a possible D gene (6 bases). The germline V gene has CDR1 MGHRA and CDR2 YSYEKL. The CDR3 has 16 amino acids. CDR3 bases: TGCGCCAGCAGCTCCCAAGGAGGGGGAAGCAGTCAGCCCCAGCATTTT. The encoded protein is CASSSQGGGSSQPQHF.

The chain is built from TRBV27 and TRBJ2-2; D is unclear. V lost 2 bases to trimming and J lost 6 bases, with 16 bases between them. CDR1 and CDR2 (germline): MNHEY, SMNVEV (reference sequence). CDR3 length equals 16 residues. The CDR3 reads CASSLGPGSEAGELFF. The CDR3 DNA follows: TGTGCCAGCAGTTTAGGTCCGGGTTCTGAGGCCGGGGAGCTGTTTTTT.

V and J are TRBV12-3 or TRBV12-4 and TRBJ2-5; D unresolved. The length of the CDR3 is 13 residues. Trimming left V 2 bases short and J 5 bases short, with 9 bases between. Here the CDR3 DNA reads TGTGCCAGCAGTTTAACGCGGTGGGAGACCCAGTACTTC. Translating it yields CASSLTRWETQYF.

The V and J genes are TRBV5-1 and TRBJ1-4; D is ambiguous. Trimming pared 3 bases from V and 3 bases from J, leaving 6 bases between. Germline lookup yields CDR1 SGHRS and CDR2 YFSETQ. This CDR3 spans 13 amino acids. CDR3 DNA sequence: TGCGCCAGCAGCTCTTCTTCTAATGAAAAACTGTTTTTT. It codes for CASSSSSNEKLFF.

CDR3 DNA: TGTGCCAGTAGTATAGCGGGGACAGGGGACACCGGGGAGCTGTTTTTT. Its translation is CASSIAGTGDTGELFF. The chain couples TRBV19 to TRBJ2-2; TRBD1 matches at 10 bases. Germline-derived CDR1 and CDR2 are LNHDA and SQIVND (reference sequence). The CDR3 length is 16 residues. V shed 1 base and J 3 bases; nucleotides not matched to a gene: 2.

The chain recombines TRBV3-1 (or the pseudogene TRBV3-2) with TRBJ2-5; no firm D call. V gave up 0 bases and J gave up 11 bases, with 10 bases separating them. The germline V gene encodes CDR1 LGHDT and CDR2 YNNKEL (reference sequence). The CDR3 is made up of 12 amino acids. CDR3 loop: CASSQDTLSQYF. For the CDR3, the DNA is TGTGCCAGCAGCCAAGACACCCTTTCACAGTACTTC.

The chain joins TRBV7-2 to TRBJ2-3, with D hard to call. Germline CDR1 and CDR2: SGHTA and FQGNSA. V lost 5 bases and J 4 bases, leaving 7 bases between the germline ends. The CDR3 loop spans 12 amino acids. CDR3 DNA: TGTGCCAGCAGCCTCTGGGCAGATACGCAGTATTTT. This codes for CASSLWADTQYF.